The 4 T cell receptor beta chains in this list originate from one sample, sequenced in a study of neoadjuvant anti-PD-1 for oral cavity cancer. Time point: after neoadjuvant nivolumab, at surgical resection. The data were produced by immunoSEQ multiplex PCR, yet TCRdb's version contains in-frame clones alone and is incomplete. The top ten clones hold around 15% of a sample with about 25,000 clones, 27% of them seen once. Sequenced material: tumor tissue, taken after nivolumab (anti-PD-1) treatment. All receptors come from a person aged 40 to 85 with oral cavity squamous cell carcinoma.

The chain uses TRBV2 and TRBJ1-2; 9 bases match TRBD1. CDR3 length equals 14 residues. In germline, CDR1 is SNHLY, CDR2 FYNNEI. The V and J ends lost 6 bases and 5 bases, in that order; junction bases with no gene match: 7. The CDR3: CASSPTGGWYGYTF. CDR3 nucleotides: TGTGCCAGCAGCCCGACAGGGGGATGGTATGGCTACACCTTC.

This clone was counted between two and nine times. CDR3 region: CASSRGETQYF. The DNA of the CDR3 is TGTGCCAGCAGCAGGGGAGAGACCCAGTACTTC. The genes are TRBV7-6 and TRBJ2-5; possible D gene TRBD1, 5 bases. Germline-derived CDR1 and CDR2 are SGHVS and FNYEAQ. The length of the CDR3 is 11 residues. V shed 5 bases and J shed 4 bases, with 5 bases lying between them.

This rearrangement joins TRBV7-9 to TRBJ1-2; 9 bases align to TRBD1. Germline-derived CDR1 and CDR2 are SEHNR and FQNEAQ (reference sequence). CDR3 length: 14 residues. The V gene end was trimmed by 5 bases and the J gene end by 6 bases; junction bases not matched to a gene: 7. Written as DNA, the CDR3 is TGTGCCAGCAGCGGAAGGCGACAGGGGGATGGCTACACCTTC. This encodes CASSGRRQGDGYTF.

This clone was observed a few times. This chain links TRBV28 with TRBJ2-5, with 9 bases matching TRBD1. The V and J ends lost 5 bases and 4 bases, in that order; junction bases with no gene match: 14. CDR1 and CDR2 (germline): MDHEN, SYDVKM. The CDR3 is made up of 17 amino acids. The DNA for the CDR3 is TGTGCCAGCAGTACGGCTCCGGGACAGGGTCTGTTAGAGACCCAGTACTTC. It is translated as CASSTAPGQGLLETQYF. Based on the CDR3 plus reference TRBV28 and TRBJ2-5, the full variable domain is DVKVTQSSRYLVKRTGEKVFLECVQDMDHENMFWYRQDPGLGLRLIYFSYDVKMKEKGDIPEGYSVSREKKERFSLILESASTNQTSMYLCASSTAPGQGLLETQYFGPGTRLLVL.